These 24 T cell receptor beta chains share one sample of origin, sequenced in a study of response to subunit inactivated influenza vaccine (dated by TCRdb to about 2018). Library method: RT-PCR. Sequencing used an Illumina HiSeq 2500. TCRdb reprocessing: public reads trimmed at Q25 with fastp, clones called with MiXCR, in-frame beta chains kept. Rows matching on CDR3 protein sequence are summarized as one entry with the most common DNA and genes. This sample lists about 780,000 distinct CDR3 sequences; less than 20% were detected once. The ten most abundant clones make up about a tenth of the sample. This specimen was PBMCs from blood, taken more than 4 days after vaccination. These receptors came from a man in his fifties or sixties who received an inactivated influenza vaccine. Donor details come from another sample of the same person, matched by shared clones.

V and J are TRBV5-1 and TRBJ1-6; TRBD1 matches 8 bases. CDR3 length: 15 amino acids. Germline-derived CDR1 and CDR2 are SGHRS and YFSETQ. With V trimmed by 4 bases and J by 6 bases, 6 bases remained unmatched. CDR3 amino acids: CASSNDRGVNSPLHF. The DNA for the CDR3 is TGCGCCAGCAGCAATGACAGGGGTGTTAATTCACCCCTCCACTTT.

The V gene is TRBV5-1, the J gene TRBJ2-7, with D perhaps matching TRBD1 or TRBD2 (5 bases each). Trimming cost V 4 bases and J 2 bases, with 13 bases left between them. Germline values: CDR1 SGHRS, CDR2 YFSETQ. The CDR3 has 14 residues. The CDR3 bases are TGCGCCAGCAGCCCAGGGACCTACCCCTACGAGCAGTACTTC. Protein: CASSPGTYPYEQYF.

This clonotype was detected a few times. V and J are TRBV5-5 and TRBJ2-7; no clear D. The CDR3 spans 13 residues. The V end was cut by 4 bases, the J end by 0 bases, with 8 bases between. Germline V CDR1 and CDR2: SGHKS, YYEKEE (reference sequence). CDR3 protein: CASSKGDSYEQYF. CDR3 nucleotides: TGTGCCAGCAGCAAGGGTGACTCCTACGAGCAGTACTTC.

The J gene is TRBJ2-1, the V gene TRBV20-1; TRBD2 might be the D (5 bases). Trimming removed 4 bases at V and 4 bases at J, with 17 bases between. The CDR3 length is 15 residues. Germline V gives CDR1 DFQATT, CDR2 SNEGSKA (reference sequence). Here the CDR3 reads CSAKTGWGVYNEQFF. The CDR3 DNA reads TGCAGTGCTAAGACCGGGTGGGGAGTATACAATGAGCAGTTCTTC.

V usage is TRBV6-5 and J usage is TRBJ2-2, with a weak D call TRBD2 (5 bases). CDR1 MNHEY and CDR2 SVGAGI come from the germline V gene. The CDR3 spans 15 residues. Trimming cost V 0 bases and J 6 bases, with 11 bases left between them. Here the CDR3 reads CASSYSRGVAGELFF. CDR3 nucleotide sequence: TGTGCCAGCAGTTACTCACGGGGAGTGGCCGGGGAGCTGTTTTTT.

The table lists this clonotype with a few counts. The chain has TRBV20-1 and TRBJ1-5; D call uncertain. Germline CDR1 DFQATT, CDR2 SNEGSKA (reference sequence). This CDR3 is 13 amino acids long. The ends were cut back, 0 bases at V and 3 bases at J, with 6 bases in the middle. The CDR3 loop is CSARDSYNQPQHF. The CDR3 bases are TGCAGTGCTAGAGATTCGTACAATCAGCCCCAGCATTTT.

The rearrangement joins TRBV5-6 to TRBJ2-2; 12 nucleotides align to TRBD2. Germline V gene sequence: CDR1 SGHDT, CDR2 YYEEEE. V lost 3 bases and J lost 6; bases outside the gene matches: 9. This CDR3 region has 17 residues. The CDR3 region is CASSSRLAGDLAGELFF. The DNA of the CDR3 is TGTGCCAGCAGCTCAAGACTAGCGGGAGATCTCGCCGGGGAGCTGTTTTTT.

This chain links TRBV5-1 with TRBJ2-2, with TRBD2 matching 10 bases. The V and J ends lost 4 bases and 6 bases, in that order; junction bases with no gene match: 3. From germline, CDR1 is SGHRS and CDR2 YFSETQ. CDR3 length: 14 residues. CDR3 sequence reads: CASSPLAGAGELFF. The CDR3 DNA is TGCGCCAGCAGCCCGCTAGCGGGAGCCGGGGAGCTGTTTTTT.

This rearrangement joins TRBV6-5 to TRBJ1-1, with 11 bases aligning to TRBD1. The germline gives CDR1 MNHEY, CDR2 SVGAGI. Trimming cost V 4 bases and J 7 bases; bases outside gene matches: 8. The CDR3 length is 15 residues. The CDR3 spells CASSSPDRGQFEAFF. The CDR3 nucleotides are TGTGCCAGCAGTTCCCCGGACAGGGGGCAATTTGAAGCTTTCTTT.

This clonotype was seen a few times. This chain joins TRBV6-1 and TRBJ1-6; D is unresolved. The germline V gene encodes CDR1 MNHNS and CDR2 SASEGT. Trimming shortened V by 10 bases and J by 9 bases, and 16 bases separated the two germline ends. This CDR3 contains 13 residues. This chain's CDR3 is CATDPTPLSPLHF. The CDR3 nucleotides read TGTGCCACCGACCCAACTCCACTTTCACCCCTCCACTTT.

The chain has TRBV6-5 and TRBJ1-5, with D hard to call. The CDR3 has 18 amino acids. The germline gives CDR1 MNHEY, CDR2 SVGAGI. V lost 0 bases and J 7 bases, leaving 22 bases between the germline ends. The CDR3 loop is CASSYSMRGAQGWQPQHF. CDR3 in DNA: TGTGCCAGCAGTTACTCGATGCGGGGAGCGCAAGGTTGGCAGCCCCAGCATTTT.

As to this clonotype: The conserved final phenylalanine or tryptophan is absent from the CDR3, which likely points to a read error. V is TRBV30 and J is TRBJ2-2, with a tentative D call TRBD2 (6 bases). The CDR3 loop spans 15 amino acids. CDR1 is GTSNPN, CDR2 SVGIG, per germline (reference sequence). CDR3 amino acids: CAFWPGTANTGELFI. In DNA form, the CDR3 reads TGTGCTTTCTGGCCGGGGACTGCGAACACCGGGGAGCTGTTTATT.

The chain carries TRBV7-6 and TRBJ2-1; possible D gene TRBD1, 5 bases. This CDR3 comprises 15 residues. Trimming shortened V by 2 bases and J by 1 base, and 9 bases separated the two germline ends. The germline gives CDR1 SGHVS, CDR2 FNYEAQ. CDR3 bases: TGTGCCAGCAGCTTACCGGCAGGGTCCTACAATGAGCAGTTCTTC. It translates to CASSLPAGSYNEQFF.

This clonotype was detected ten times or more. V usage is TRBV7-9 and J usage is TRBJ2-1; TRBD1 aligns across 10 bases. V was pared by 6 bases and J by 9 bases, with 14 bases of the junction left unmatched. Germline CDR1 is SEHNR and CDR2 is FQNEAQ (reference sequence). The CDR3 contains 16 residues. CDR3 region: CASRGGDRGPEIEQFF. DNA of the CDR3: TGTGCCAGCAGGGGGGGTGACAGGGGGCCGGAAATTGAGCAGTTCTTC.

The chain couples TRBV7-2 to TRBJ2-3; D is perhaps TRBD2 (6 bases). This CDR3 contains 17 residues. V gave up 1 base and J gave up 0 bases, with 14 bases separating them. CDR1 is SGHTA, CDR2 FQGNSA, per germline. DNA for the CDR3: TGTGCCAGCAGCTTAGGGAGGGGTGTACGTAGCACAGATACGCAGTATTTT. Residues: CASSLGRGVRSTDTQYF.

The chain uses TRBV12-3 or TRBV12-4 and TRBJ2-5; 7 bases match TRBD2. This CDR3 is 13 amino acids long. Germline trimming cut 6 bases from V and 7 bases from J; bases unmatched to any gene: 8. The CDR3 region has the DNA TGTGCCAGCAGGTCTAGCGGTCCGGGGACCCAGTACTTC. Translated: CASRSSGPGTQYF.

The chain employs TRBV29-1 and TRBJ2-7; D possibly matches TRBD1 or TRBD2 (6 bases each). The CDR3 is 13 residues long. The germline V and J ends were trimmed by 7 bases and 6 bases, with 19 bases remaining between them. Germline V gene data show CDR1 as SQVTM and CDR2 as ANQGSEA. This chain's CDR3 is CSALGGSPGEQYF. The CDR3 nucleotides are TGCAGCGCCCTGGGGGGCTCCCCGGGCGAGCAGTACTTC.

This clonotype was picked up a small number of times. The rearrangement uses TRBV7-9 and TRBJ2-7; tentatively, D is TRBD1 (6 bases). The CDR3 is 15 residues long. V lost 3 bases to trimming and J lost 3 bases, with 15 bases between them. From germline, CDR1 is SEHNR and CDR2 FQNEAQ (reference sequence). The CDR3 sequence is CASSLLGANFYEQYF. The CDR3 region has the DNA TGTGCCAGCAGCTTGTTGGGGGCTAACTTCTACGAGCAGTACTTC.

V and J are TRBV7-8 and TRBJ1-1; D gene unclear. CDR3 length: 16 residues. The V end was cut by 5 bases, the J end by 5 bases, with 21 bases between. CDR1 is SGHVS and CDR2 is FQNEAQ in the germline V gene. The CDR3 is CASSPYSDTEDTEAFF. The CDR3 DNA follows: TGTGCCAGCAGCCCCTATTCCGACACCGAGGATACTGAAGCTTTCTTT. The variable domain in full, with the rest retrieved from reference TRBV7-8 and TRBJ1-1, is GAGVSQSPRYKVAKRGQDVALRCDPISGHVSLFWYQQALGQGPEFLTYFQNEAQLDKSGLPSDRFFAERPEGSVSTLKIQRTQQEDSAVYLCASSPYSDTEDTEAFFGQGTRLTVV.

The V and J genes are TRBV9 and TRBJ2-3; D not certain. The CDR3 covers 13 residues. Germline V lookup: CDR1 SGDLS, CDR2 YYNGEE. Trimming left V 2 bases short and J 0 bases short, with 4 bases between. CDR3 sequence (DNA): TGTGCCAGCAGCGTGAAGAGCACAGATACGCAGTATTTT. Protein product: CASSVKSTDTQYF. The full variable domain, with the rest looked up from reference TRBV9 and TRBJ2-3, is DSGVTQTPKHLITATGQRVTLRCSPRSGDLSVYWYQQSLDQGLQFLIQYYNGEERAKGNILERFSAQQFPDLHSELNLSSLELGDSALYFCASSVKSTDTQYFGPGTRLTVL.

V gene TRBV2 combines with J gene TRBJ2-1; 7 positions match TRBD2. The trim removed 2 bases at V and 7 bases at J, leaving 14 bases unmatched. Looked up from germline, CDR1 is SNHLY and CDR2 is FYNNEI. CDR3 length: 17 residues. CDR3 amino acids: CASSEMWGGSVGNEQFF. The CDR3 nucleotides read TGTGCCAGCAGTGAAATGTGGGGGGGATCAGTCGGGAATGAGCAGTTCTTC.

The chain links TRBV7-6 to TRBJ2-1; a possible D gene is TRBD1 (6 bases). The CDR3 totals 13 residues. The ends were cut back, 6 bases at V and 9 bases at J, with 15 bases in the middle. Germline CDR1 and CDR2: SGHVS and FNYEAQ. The CDR3 DNA sequence: TGTGCCAGCAGTTATGACAGGATTGGTGAGCAGTTCTTC. It yields the protein CASSYDRIGEQFF.

J is TRBJ1-1 and V is TRBV10-3; D possibly corresponds to TRBD1 (5 bases). The germline V and J ends were trimmed by 0 bases and 4 bases, with 12 bases remaining between them. The germline CDR1 and CDR2 sequences are ENHRY and SYGVKD. The CDR3 has 15 residues. CDR3 in amino acids: CAISESRGTATEAFF. The CDR3, as DNA: TGTGCCATCAGTGAGTCGCGGGGGACGGCCACTGAAGCTTTCTTT.

On this clonotype: This may be a read error, as it is one base from a much larger clone. The chain is built from TRBV4-2 and TRBJ2-3; tentatively, D is TRBD2 (5 bases). Deletions cut 0 bases from V and 8 bases from J, with 21 bases between. Germline lookup yields CDR1 LGHNA and CDR2 YNFKEQ. CDR3 size: 17 residues. The chain's CDR3 is CASSQDHGQAGAVTQYF. CDR3 DNA: TGTGCCAGCAGCCAAGATCATGGGCAGGCGGGCGCAGTTACGCAGTATTTT.